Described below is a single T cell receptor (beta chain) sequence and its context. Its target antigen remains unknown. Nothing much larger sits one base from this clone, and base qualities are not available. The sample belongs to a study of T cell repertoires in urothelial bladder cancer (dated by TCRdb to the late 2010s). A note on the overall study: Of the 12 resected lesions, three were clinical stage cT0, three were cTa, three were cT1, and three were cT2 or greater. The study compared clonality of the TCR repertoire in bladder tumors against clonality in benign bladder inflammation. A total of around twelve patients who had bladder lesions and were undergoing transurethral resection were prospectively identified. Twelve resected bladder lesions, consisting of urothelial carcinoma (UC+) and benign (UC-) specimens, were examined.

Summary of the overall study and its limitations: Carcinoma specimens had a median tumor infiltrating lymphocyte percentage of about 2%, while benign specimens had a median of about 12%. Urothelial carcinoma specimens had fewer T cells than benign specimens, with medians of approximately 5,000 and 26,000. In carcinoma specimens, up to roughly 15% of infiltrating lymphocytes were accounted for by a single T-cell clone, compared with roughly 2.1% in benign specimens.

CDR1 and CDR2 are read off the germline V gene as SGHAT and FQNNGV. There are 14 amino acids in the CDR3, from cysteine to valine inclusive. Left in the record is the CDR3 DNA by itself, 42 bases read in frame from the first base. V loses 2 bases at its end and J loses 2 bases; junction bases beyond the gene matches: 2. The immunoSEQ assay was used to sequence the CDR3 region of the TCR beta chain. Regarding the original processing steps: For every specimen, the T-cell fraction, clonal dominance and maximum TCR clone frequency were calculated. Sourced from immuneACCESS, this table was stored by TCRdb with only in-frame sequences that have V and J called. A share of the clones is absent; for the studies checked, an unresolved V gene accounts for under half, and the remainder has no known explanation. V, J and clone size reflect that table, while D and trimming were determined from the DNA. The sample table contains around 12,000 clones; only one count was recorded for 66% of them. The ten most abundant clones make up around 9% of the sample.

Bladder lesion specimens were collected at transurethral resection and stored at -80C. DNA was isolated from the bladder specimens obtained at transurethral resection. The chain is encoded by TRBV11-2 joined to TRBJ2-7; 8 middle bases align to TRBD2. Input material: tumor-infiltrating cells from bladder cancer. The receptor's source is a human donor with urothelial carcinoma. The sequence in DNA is TGTGCCAGCAGCTTAAGGCGGGGGGCCTACGAGCAGTACGTC. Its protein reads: CASSLRRGAYEQYV.